A single sample gave rise to the 13 T cell receptor beta chains below, sequenced in a study of T cells in localized non-small cell lung cancer. Assay used: immunoSEQ multiplex PCR; TCRdb lists only in-frame clones, some missing. The table lists approximately 45,000 clones, more than 85% of them singletons. This material consisted of PBMCs, taken before any cancer treatment. The origin of the receptors is a man aged 40 to 69 with stage II lung adenocarcinoma.

The V call is TRBV4-1, the J call TRBJ2-3; 9 nucleotides align to TRBD2. The CDR3 has 15 residues. Germline lookup yields CDR1 MGHRA and CDR2 YSYEKL. With V trimmed by 8 bases and J by 5 bases, 11 bases remained unmatched. CDR3 sequence (DNA): TGCGCCAGCTCCCTCGCGGGGGGGATGGGAGATACGCAGTATTTT. Translation gives CASSLAGGMGDTQYF.

This clone showed up just once. The gene calls are TRBV5-1 and TRBJ1-4; unclear D gene. Germline CDR1 SGHRS, CDR2 YFSETQ. CDR3 length equals 15 residues. V lost 0 bases and J lost 6, with 12 bases in between. CDR3 nucleotides: TGCGCCAGCAGCTTGGGTGAGGGCTGGGATGAAAAACTGTTTTTT. Translated, it gives CASSLGEGWDEKLFF.

This sequence joins TRBV11-3 and TRBJ2-5, with D tentatively TRBD2 (6 bases). Trimming took off 2 bases at V and 5 bases at J, with 12 bases between the two ends. This CDR3 has 14 amino acids. From germline, CDR1 is SGHNT and CDR2 YENEEA. This chain's CDR3 is CASSLRGGLETQYF. DNA of the CDR3: TGTGCCAGCAGCTTAAGGGGAGGACTCGAGACCCAGTACTTC. The variable domain in full, completed from reference TRBV11-3 and TRBJ2-5, reads EAGVVQSPRYKIIEKKQPVAFWCNPISGHNTLYWYLQNLGQGPELLIRYENEEAVDDSQLPKDRFSAERLKGVDSTLKIQPAELGDSAVYLCASSLRGGLETQYFGPGTRLLVL.

The V gene is TRBV18, the J gene TRBJ2-4, with D perhaps TRBD2 (7 bases). CDR3 size: 14 residues. The ends were cut back, 3 bases at V and 8 bases at J, with 14 bases in the middle. Looked up from germline, CDR1 is KGHSH and CDR2 is LQKENI. CDR3 loop: CASSPDRGADIQYF. CDR3 in DNA: TGTGCCAGCTCACCCGACCGGGGGGCGGACATTCAGTACTTC.

This clone came up once. One junction end does not reproduce the germline sequence, and a read error may be involved. This same CDR3 is encoded by further DNA sequences in the sample. CDR3 in amino acids: CASTDTGEDTQYF. DNA of the CDR3: TGCGCCAGCACCGATACGGGGGAAGATACGCAGTATTTT. This chain connects TRBV9 to TRBJ2-3, with TRBD2 as a possible D gene (6 bases). The length of the CDR3 is 13 residues. CDR1 SGDLS and CDR2 YYNGEE come from the germline V gene. Based on the CDR3 plus reference TRBV9 and TRBJ2-3, the full variable domain is DSGVTQTPKHLITATGQRVTLRCSPRSGDLSVYWYQQSLDQGLQFLIQYYNGEERAKGNILERFSAQQFPDLHSELNLSSLELGDSALYFCASTDTGEDTQYFGPGTRLTVL.

The chain recombines TRBV5-4 with TRBJ2-6, with 8 positions matching TRBD1. Trimming at V came to 4 bases and at J to 2 bases, leaving 2 bases not matched to a gene. Germline V gives CDR1 SGHNT, CDR2 YYREEE (reference sequence). The CDR3 loop spans 15 amino acids. CDR3 coding DNA: TGTGCCAGCAGCCCGACAGGGGCTGGGGCCAACGTCCTGACTTTC. This sequence encodes CASSPTGAGANVLTF.

The gene calls are TRBV4-1 and TRBJ2-2, with D uncertain. Trimming left V 4 bases short and J 6 bases short, with 12 bases between. Germline V gene sequence: CDR1 MGHRA, CDR2 YSYEKL. The length of the CDR3 is 14 residues. As DNA, the CDR3 is TGCGCCAGCAGCCTACCATCCGTTCCCGGGGAGCTGTTTTTT. Translation gives CASSLPSVPGELFF.

This clone was observed once. The V and J genes are TRBV2 and TRBJ2-2; a weak D match, TRBD2 (6 bases). V dropped 1 base and J dropped 6 bases, with 12 bases sitting between them. This CDR3 comprises 15 residues. Germline lookup yields CDR1 SNHLY and CDR2 FYNNEI. The DNA for the CDR3 is TGTGCCAGCAGTGAAGTCGCGGGAAGCGCCGGGGAGCTGTTTTTT. This encodes CASSEVAGSAGELFF.

This chain joins TRBV6-1 and TRBJ2-1; no clear D. V lost 2 bases to trimming and J lost 8 bases, with 7 bases between them. Germline CDR1 reads MNHNS; CDR2 reads SASEGT. The CDR3 has 12 residues. CDR3 DNA sequence: TGTGCCAGCAGTGAACCCGGAGATGAGCAGTTCTTC. It specifies CASSEPGDEQFF.

This chain connects TRBV30 to TRBJ2-2; D is perhaps TRBD2 (5 bases). The V and J ends lost 5 bases and 2 bases respectively, with 9 bases between them. Per germline, CDR1 GTSNPN and CDR2 SVGIG (reference sequence). This CDR3 is 13 amino acids long. CDR3 sequence reads: CAWRTPNTGELFF. The CDR3 DNA is TGTGCCTGGCGGACTCCAAACACCGGGGAGCTGTTTTTT.

The chain employs TRBV5-3 and TRBJ2-3; TRBD1 is a possible D gene (6 bases). TRBV5-3 is flagged as an ORF with uncertain function. The V end lost 1 base, the J end lost 2 bases, and 14 bases lay between the germline ends. This CDR3 has 16 residues. This CDR3 reads CARSLQFDRTTDTQYF. CDR3 bases: TGTGCCAGAAGCTTGCAGTTCGACAGGACCACAGATACGCAGTATTTT.

This clone was observed a single time. CDR3 residues: CASPLGAGARNEQFF. CDR3 nucleotides: TGTGCCAGCCCTTTAGGAGCGGGGGCCCGAAATGAGCAGTTCTTC. The rearrangement uses TRBV2 and TRBJ2-1; TRBD2 agrees at 8 bases. Trimming cost V 8 bases and J 7 bases; bases outside gene matches: 13. The CDR3 sequence is 15 residues long. Germline values: CDR1 SNHLY, CDR2 FYNNEI.

As regards this clone: One end of the junction fails to match germline, which may point to a read error. The chain recombines TRBV7-2 with TRBJ1-1; no clear D. Germline V gives CDR1 SGHTA, CDR2 FQGNSA. This CDR3 region has 15 residues. The CDR3, as DNA: TGTGCCAGCAGCTTGACTCTGCTTCTCGACAAGGAGGCACTCTTT. The encoded protein is CASSLTLLLDKEALF.